This passage covers 8 T cell receptor beta chains from one sample sequenced in a study of post-analysis software for immune sequencing data. General study findings and limits: When patients were compared with controls, a handful of TRBV segments were more frequent, TRBV5-6, TRBV5-1 and TRBV20-1 among them.

Included in the TCR beta cDNA libraries were unique molecular identifiers. TCRdb recomputed calls from the PCR reads with MiXCR, one row per CDR3 protein. In the table there are roughly 620,000 distinct CDR3 sequences, 44% of which are singletons. For these TCRs, the target antigens are not known. Sequenced input: blood. These receptors came from a girl aged 5 to 17 with multiple sclerosis.

The chain employs TRBV7-7 and TRBJ2-1; D is ambiguous. CDR1 and CDR2 (germline): SSHAT, FNYEAQ (reference sequence). The CDR3 totals 11 residues. Trimming took 5 bases from V and 12 from J, leaving 11 bases between them. The CDR3 sequence is CASSREVWQFF. The DNA of the CDR3 is TGTGCCAGCAGCCGAGAGGTGTGGCAGTTCTTC.

J is TRBJ1-2 and V is TRBV3-1; D ambiguous. V shed 0 bases and J shed 6 bases, with 8 bases lying between them. Per the germline V gene, CDR1 is LGHDT and CDR2 is YNNKEL (reference sequence). The CDR3 spans 13 residues. CDR3 coding DNA: TGTGCCAGCAGCCAAGATCGCATCCATGGCTACACCTTC. Its translation: CASSQDRIHGYTF.

V usage is TRBV5-6 and J usage is TRBJ2-5, with D possibly called TRBD1 or TRBD2 (5 bases each). The CDR3 loop spans 15 amino acids. V was trimmed by 4 bases and J by 11 bases, leaving 24 bases between them. Germline lookup yields CDR1 SGHDT and CDR2 YYEEEE. The CDR3 loop reads CASSGKPTGPSEQYF. CDR3 sequence (DNA): TGTGCCAGCAGCGGAAAACCTACGGGACCATCAGAGCAGTACTTC.

The table lists this clonotype with a few counts. V and J are TRBV20-1 and TRBJ2-3, with D uncertain. The CDR3 sequence is 12 residues long. Germline CDR1 reads DFQATT; CDR2 reads SNEGSKA (reference sequence). Trimming removed 2 bases from V and 4 bases from J, with 7 bases in between. CDR3 sequence (DNA): TGCAGTGCTAGAAAAGGGCCAGATACGCAGTATTTT. It yields the protein CSARKGPDTQYF.

The V and J genes are TRBV5-1 and TRBJ2-7; TRBD2 agrees at 7 bases. In germline, CDR1 is SGHRS, CDR2 YFSETQ. The V gene end was trimmed by 8 bases and the J gene end by 5 bases; junction bases not matched to a gene: 10. The CDR3 sequence is 13 residues long. The CDR3 reads CASKTSTYDEQYF. Written as DNA, the CDR3 is TGCGCCAGTAAGACTAGCACGTACGACGAGCAGTACTTC.

Points on this clonotype: A much larger clone is a single base away; this may be a read error. This chain joins TRBV6-4 and TRBJ2-5, with 13 positions matching TRBD2. V was clipped by 3 bases and J by 11 bases; unmatched bases: 9. This CDR3 contains 15 residues. The germline CDR1 and CDR2 sequences are MRHNA and SNTAGT. The CDR3 DNA reads as TGTGCCAGCAGTGAAGGGACTAGCGGGACCGATGAGCAGTACTTC. Encoded protein: CASSEGTSGTDEQYF.

This clonotype was detected only a few times. V is TRBV5-1 and J is TRBJ2-6; 8 bases map to TRBD1. Germline CDR1 and CDR2: SGHRS and YFSETQ. This CDR3 is built from 19 residues. V dropped 1 base and J dropped 0; count of bases not matched to a gene: 9. In nucleotides, the CDR3 is TGCGCCAGCAGCTTGTCACTTGCAGGGGGCGTCTCTGGGGCCAACGTCCTGACTTTC. This codes for CASSLSLAGGVSGANVLTF. Full variable domain (remainder filled in from reference TRBV5-1 and TRBJ2-6): KAGVTQTPRYLIKTRGQQVTLSCSPISGHRSVSWYQQTPGQGLQFLFEYFSETQRNKGNFPGRFSGRQFSNSRSEMNVSTLELGDSALYLCASSLSLAGGVSGANVLTFGAGSRLTVL.

This clonotype was observed a handful of times. The chain couples TRBV20-1 to TRBJ1-6; perhaps TRBD1 as D (5 bases). There are 13 residues in the CDR3. Germline assignment: CDR1 DFQATT and CDR2 SNEGSKA (reference sequence). The V end was cut by 7 bases, the J end by 6 bases, with 13 bases between. The chain's CDR3 is CSVRGLGNSPLHF. CDR3 DNA: TGCAGTGTTCGGGGGTTGGGTAATTCACCCCTCCACTTT.